This T cell receptor (beta chain) is from a study of blood T cell repertoires in COVID-19. On the study more broadly: The study drew acute and convalescent COVID-19 samples from the United States, Italy and Spain. Nucleic acid was either cDNA or gDNA, and it came from T cells, B-cell-depleted T cells, or PBMCs.

Per the original data handling: Scientists estimated how many nucleated cells there were by amplifying reference gene primers. The assay was immunoSEQ multiplex PCR, and TCRdb's table has in-frame clones only and misses some. The D gene and trimming were derived from the DNA, and the V and J assignments and clone size from that table. The sample carries 150,000 to 200,000 clones, around 85% recorded once. Germline V CDR1 and CDR2: SGHNT, YENEEA. The CDR3 covers 12 residues. Trimming left V 4 bases short and J 5 bases short, with 5 bases between. The sequencing sample was made of peripheral blood. The TCR originated in a woman of 80 years or more with acute or convalescent COVID-19. The chain carries TRBV11-3 and TRBJ2-2; D unresolved. The CDR3 region is CASSSSTGELFF. The CDR3 DNA is TGTGCCAGCAGCTCTTCTACCGGGGAGCTGTTTTTT.